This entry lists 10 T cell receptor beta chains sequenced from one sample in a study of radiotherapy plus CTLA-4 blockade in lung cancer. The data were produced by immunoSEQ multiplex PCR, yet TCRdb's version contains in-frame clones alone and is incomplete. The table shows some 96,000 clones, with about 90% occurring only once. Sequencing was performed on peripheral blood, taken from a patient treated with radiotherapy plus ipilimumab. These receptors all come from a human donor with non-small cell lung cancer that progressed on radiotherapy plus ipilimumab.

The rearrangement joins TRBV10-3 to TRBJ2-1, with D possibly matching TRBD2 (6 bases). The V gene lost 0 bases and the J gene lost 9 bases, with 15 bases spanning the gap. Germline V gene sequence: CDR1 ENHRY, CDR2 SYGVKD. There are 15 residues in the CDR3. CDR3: CAISESMLAMAEQFF. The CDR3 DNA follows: TGTGCCATCAGTGAGTCGATGCTAGCGATGGCTGAGCAGTTCTTC.

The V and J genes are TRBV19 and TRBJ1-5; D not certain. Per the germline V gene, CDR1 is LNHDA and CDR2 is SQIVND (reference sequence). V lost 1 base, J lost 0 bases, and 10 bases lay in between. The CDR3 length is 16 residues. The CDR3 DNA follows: TGTGCCAGTAGTATAGTCACGGGTCATAGCAATCAGCCCCAGCATTTT. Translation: CASSIVTGHSNQPQHF.

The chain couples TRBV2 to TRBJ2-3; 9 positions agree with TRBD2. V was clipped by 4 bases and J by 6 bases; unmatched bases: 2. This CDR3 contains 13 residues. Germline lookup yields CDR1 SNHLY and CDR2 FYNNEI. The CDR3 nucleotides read TGTGCCAGCAGTGGGACTAGCGATGATACGCAGTATTTT. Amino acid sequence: CASSGTSDDTQYF.

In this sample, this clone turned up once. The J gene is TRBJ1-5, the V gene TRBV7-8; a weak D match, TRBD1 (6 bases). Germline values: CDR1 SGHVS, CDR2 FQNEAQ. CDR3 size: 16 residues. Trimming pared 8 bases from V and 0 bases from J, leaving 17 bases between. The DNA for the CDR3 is TGTGCCAGCGCTATACTAGGGGACATTAGCAATCAGCCCCAGCATTTT. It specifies CASAILGDISNQPQHF. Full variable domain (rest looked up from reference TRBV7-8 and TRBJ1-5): GAGVSQSPRYKVAKRGQDVALRCDPISGHVSLFWYQQALGQGPEFLTYFQNEAQLDKSGLPSDRFFAERPEGSVSTLKIQRTQQEDSAVYLCASAILGDISNQPQHFGDGTRLSIL.

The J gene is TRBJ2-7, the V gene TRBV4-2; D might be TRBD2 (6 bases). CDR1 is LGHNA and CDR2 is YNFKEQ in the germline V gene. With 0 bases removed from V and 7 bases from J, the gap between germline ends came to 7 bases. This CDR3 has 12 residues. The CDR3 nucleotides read TGTGCCAGCAGCCAAGAGGGGGGAGAGCAGTACTTC. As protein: CASSQEGGEQYF.

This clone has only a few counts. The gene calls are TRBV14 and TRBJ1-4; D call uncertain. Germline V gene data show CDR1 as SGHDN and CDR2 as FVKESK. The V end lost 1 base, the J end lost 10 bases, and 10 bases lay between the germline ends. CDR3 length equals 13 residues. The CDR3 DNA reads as TGTGCCAGCAGCCAAGTGGGTACCGTAAAACTGTTTTTT. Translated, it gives CASSQVGTVKLFF.

In nucleotides, the CDR3 is TGCAGCGTTGAACAAGTTGCCCAGTACTTC. Residues: CSVEQVAQYF. The rearrangement joins TRBV29-1 to TRBJ2-5; no clear D. Germline values: CDR1 SQVTM, CDR2 ANQGSEA. Trimming stripped 2 bases from V and 9 bases from J, with 7 bases between. CDR3 length: 10 residues.

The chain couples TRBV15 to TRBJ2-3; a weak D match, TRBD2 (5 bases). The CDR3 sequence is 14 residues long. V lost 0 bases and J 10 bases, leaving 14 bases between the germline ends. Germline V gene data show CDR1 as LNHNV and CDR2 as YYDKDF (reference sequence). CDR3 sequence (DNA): TGTGCCACCAGCAGAGATTTCTTAAGGGAGTCGCAGTATTTT. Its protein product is CATSRDFLRESQYF.

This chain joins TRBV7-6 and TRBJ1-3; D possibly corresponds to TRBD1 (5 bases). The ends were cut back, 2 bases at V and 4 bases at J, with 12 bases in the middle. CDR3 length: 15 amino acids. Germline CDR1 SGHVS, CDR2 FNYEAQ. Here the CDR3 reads CASSLRGEGGNTIYF. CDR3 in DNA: TGTGCCAGCAGCTTAAGAGGGGAAGGAGGAAACACCATATATTTT.

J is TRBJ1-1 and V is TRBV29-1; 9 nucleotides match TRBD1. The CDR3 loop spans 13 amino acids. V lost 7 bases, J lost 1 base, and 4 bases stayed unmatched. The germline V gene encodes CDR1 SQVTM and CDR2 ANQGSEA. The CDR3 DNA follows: TGCAGCGGCAGACAGGGGGGGAACACTGAAGCTTTCTTT. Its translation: CSGRQGGNTEAFF.